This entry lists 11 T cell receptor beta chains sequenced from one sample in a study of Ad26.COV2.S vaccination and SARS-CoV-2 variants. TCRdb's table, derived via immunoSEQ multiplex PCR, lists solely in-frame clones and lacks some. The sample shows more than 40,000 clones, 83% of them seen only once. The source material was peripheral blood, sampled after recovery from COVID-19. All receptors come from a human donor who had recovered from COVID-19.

CDR3 nucleotide sequence: TGTGCCAGCAGCACGGGGACAGTGGGAGCAGAGACCCAGTACTTC. It is translated as CASSTGTVGAETQYF. The chain uses TRBV9 and TRBJ2-5; TRBD1 agrees at 7 bases. Trimming removed 4 bases from V and 4 bases from J; junction bases left unmatched: 10. Per germline, CDR1 SGDLS and CDR2 YYNGEE. There are 15 residues in the CDR3. Supplemented by reference TRBV9 and TRBJ2-5, the full variable domain reads DSGVTQTPKHLITATGQRVTLRCSPRSGDLSVYWYQQSLDQGLQFLIQYYNGEERAKGNILERFSAQQFPDLHSELNLSSLELGDSALYFCASSTGTVGAETQYFGPGTRLLVL.

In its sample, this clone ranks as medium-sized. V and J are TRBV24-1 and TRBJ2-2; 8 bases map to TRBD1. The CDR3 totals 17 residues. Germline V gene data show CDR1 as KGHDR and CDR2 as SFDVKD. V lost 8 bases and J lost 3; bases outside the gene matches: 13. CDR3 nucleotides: TGTGCCACCACCCCCCGGCCAGGACAGGGTTACACCGGGGAGCTGTTTTTT. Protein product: CATTPRPGQGYTGELFF.

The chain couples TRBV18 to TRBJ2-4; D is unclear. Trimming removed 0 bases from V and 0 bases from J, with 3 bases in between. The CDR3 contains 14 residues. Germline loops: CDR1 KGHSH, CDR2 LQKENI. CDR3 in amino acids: CASSPPIAKNIQYF. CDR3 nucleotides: TGTGCCAGCTCACCACCTATAGCCAAAAACATTCAGTACTTC.

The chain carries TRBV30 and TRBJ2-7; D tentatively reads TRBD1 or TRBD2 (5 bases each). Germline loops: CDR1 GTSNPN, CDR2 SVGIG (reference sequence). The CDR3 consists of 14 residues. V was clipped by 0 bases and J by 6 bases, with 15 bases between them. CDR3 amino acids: CAWSVSGGTGEQYF. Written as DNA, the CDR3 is TGTGCCTGGAGTGTTTCTGGGGGTACCGGCGAGCAGTACTTC.

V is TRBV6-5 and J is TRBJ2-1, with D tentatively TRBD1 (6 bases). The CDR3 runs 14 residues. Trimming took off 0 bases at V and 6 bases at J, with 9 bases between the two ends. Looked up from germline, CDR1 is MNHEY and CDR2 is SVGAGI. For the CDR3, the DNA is TGTGCCAGCAGTTACTCCAGGGGCAGCAATGAGCAGTTCTTC. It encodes CASSYSRGSNEQFF.

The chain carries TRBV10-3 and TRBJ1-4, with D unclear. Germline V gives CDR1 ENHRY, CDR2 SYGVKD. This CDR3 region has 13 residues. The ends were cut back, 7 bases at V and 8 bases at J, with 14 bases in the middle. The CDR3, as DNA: TGTGCCATCAAGCCGTTCACCGGGGAAAAACTGTTTTTT. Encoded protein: CAIKPFTGEKLFF.

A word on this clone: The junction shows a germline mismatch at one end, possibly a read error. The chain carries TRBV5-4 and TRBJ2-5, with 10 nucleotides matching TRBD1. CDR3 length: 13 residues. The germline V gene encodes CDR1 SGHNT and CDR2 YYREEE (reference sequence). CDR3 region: CASSLRDRGPPNF. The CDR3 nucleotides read TGTGCCAGCAGCCTCCGGGACAGGGGACCCCCGAACTTC.

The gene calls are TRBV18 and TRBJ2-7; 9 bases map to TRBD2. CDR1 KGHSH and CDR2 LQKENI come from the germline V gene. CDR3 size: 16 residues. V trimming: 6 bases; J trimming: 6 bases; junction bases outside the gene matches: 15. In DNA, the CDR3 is TGTGCCAGCTCCTCGTCAGGCGGGGGGGCGTCAAGCGAGCAGTACGTC. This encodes CASSSSGGGASSEQYV.

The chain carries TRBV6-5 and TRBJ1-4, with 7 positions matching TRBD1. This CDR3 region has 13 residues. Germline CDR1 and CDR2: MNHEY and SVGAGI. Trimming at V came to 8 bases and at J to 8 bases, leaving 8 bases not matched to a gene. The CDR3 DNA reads TGTGCCAGCCAAATTTGGACAGGCGAAAAACTGTTTTTT. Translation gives CASQIWTGEKLFF.

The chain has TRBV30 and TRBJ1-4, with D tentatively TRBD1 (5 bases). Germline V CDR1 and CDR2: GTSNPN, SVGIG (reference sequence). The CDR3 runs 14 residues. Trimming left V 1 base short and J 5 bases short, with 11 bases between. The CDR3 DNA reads TGTGCCTGGAGTGCACCAGGGTTCAATGAAAAACTGTTTTTT. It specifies CAWSAPGFNEKLFF.

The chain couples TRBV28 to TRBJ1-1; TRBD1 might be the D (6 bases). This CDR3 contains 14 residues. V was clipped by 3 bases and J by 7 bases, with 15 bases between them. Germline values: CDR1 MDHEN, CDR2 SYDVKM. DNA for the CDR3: TGTGCCAGCAGTTTTTTCGGGGGCGAGAATGAAGCTTTCTTT. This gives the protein CASSFFGGENEAFF.